Below, 32 T cell receptor beta chains from the same sample are listed, as sequenced in a study of blood T cell repertoires in COVID-19. The method was immunoSEQ multiplex PCR; TCRdb's version includes in-frame clones alone and lacks a portion of them. The sample has 50,000 to 75,000 clones; approximately 87% are singletons. Sequencing used peripheral blood. These receptors were collected from a man in his 60s with acute or convalescent COVID-19.

This sequence joins TRBV7-2 and TRBJ2-7; 11 nucleotides line up with TRBD2. Unmatched junction bases numbered 15, after V lost 1 base and J lost 4 bases. The CDR3 has 19 residues. CDR1 and CDR2 from the germline V gene are SGHTA and FQGNSA. CDR3 DNA sequence: TGTGCCAGCAGCTTAGAACTAGCGGGGGCCTCAGCCCCAAGATACGAGCAGTACTTC. This encodes CASSLELAGASAPRYEQYF.

The chain joins TRBV14 to TRBJ1-4; D unresolved. The length of the CDR3 is 14 residues. V lost 0 bases to trimming and J lost 3 bases, with 5 bases between them. Germline assignment: CDR1 SGHDN and CDR2 FVKESK. Here the CDR3 DNA reads TGTGCCAGCAGCCAAGAGGCAGCTAATGAAAAACTGTTTTTT. This sequence encodes CASSQEAANEKLFF.

V is TRBV5-1 and J is TRBJ2-1, with 13 bases lining up with TRBD2. The CDR3 is 16 amino acids. J lost 4 bases, V lost 3 bases, and 4 bases had no gene match. The germline CDR1 and CDR2 sequences are SGHRS and YFSETQ. The CDR3 reads CASSWTSGGVYNEQFF. Written as DNA, the CDR3 is TGCGCCAGCAGCTGGACTAGCGGGGGAGTTTACAATGAGCAGTTCTTC.

This chain joins TRBV15 and TRBJ2-7; 7 bases align to TRBD1. This CDR3 is built from 13 residues. Trimming removed 4 bases from V and 2 bases from J; junction bases left unmatched: 2. Germline V gene lookup returns CDR1 LNHNV and CDR2 YYDKDF (reference sequence). The DNA of the CDR3 is TGTGCCACCAGCAAGCAGGGGGCCTACGAGCAGTACTTC. Amino acids: CATSKQGAYEQYF. Complete variable domain (other parts from reference TRBV15 and TRBJ2-7): DAMVIQNPRYQVTQFGKPVTLSCSQTLNHNVMYWYQQKSSQAPKLLFHYYDKDFNNEADTPDNFQSRRPNTSFCFLDIRSPGLGDTAMYLCATSKQGAYEQYFGPGTRLTVT.

This clone appeared once. V and J are TRBV30 and TRBJ1-3; D gene ambiguous. This CDR3 has 12 amino acids. Germline V CDR1 and CDR2: GTSNPN, SVGIG (reference sequence). Between the trimmed V and J ends, which lost 2 bases and 4 bases, there was a span of 6 bases. CDR3 in amino acids: CAWSYLGNTIYF. CDR3 nucleotides: TGTGCCTGGAGTTATCTGGGAAACACCATATATTTT.

The chain is built from TRBV7-2 and TRBJ2-4, with TRBD1 identical over 9 bases. Trimming cost V 4 bases and J 7 bases; bases outside gene matches: 5. From germline, CDR1 is SGHTA and CDR2 FQGNSA. CDR3 length equals 14 residues. The CDR3 coding sequence is TGTGCCAGCAGCTATTACGGGACAGGGAACATTCAGTACTTC. As protein: CASSYYGTGNIQYF.

V and J are TRBV19 and TRBJ2-1; no reliable D call. This CDR3 has 15 amino acids. The germline gives CDR1 LNHDA, CDR2 SQIVND (reference sequence). V was trimmed by 0 bases and J by 6 bases, leaving 12 bases between them. The CDR3 protein is CASSIDLHPLNEQFF. The CDR3 coding sequence is TGTGCCAGTAGTATAGATCTTCACCCACTCAATGAGCAGTTCTTC.

The J gene is TRBJ2-7, the V gene TRBV5-1; 10 positions agree with TRBD2. The germline V gene encodes CDR1 SGHRS and CDR2 YFSETQ. J gave up 2 bases and V 6 bases, and 14 bases lay outside the gene matches. The CDR3 consists of 17 residues. The CDR3 protein is CASTLGPVSGGAYEQYF. The CDR3 bases are TGCGCCAGCACTCTGGGGCCTGTAAGCGGGGGGGCCTACGAGCAGTACTTC.

V is TRBV4-3 and J is TRBJ1-4; the match to TRBD1 covers 7 bases. V shed 0 bases, J shed 5 bases, and the junction held 3 bases outside the gene matches. Germline values: CDR1 LGHNA, CDR2 YSLEER. The CDR3 loop spans 15 amino acids. The CDR3 DNA is TGCGCCAGCAGCCAAGATACGGGACAGAATGAAAAACTGTTTTTT. Residues: CASSQDTGQNEKLFF.

The chain links TRBV2 to TRBJ1-3; 7 bases fit TRBD1. Germline V gene sequence: CDR1 SNHLY, CDR2 FYNNEI. This CDR3 region has 15 residues. Germline trimming cut 5 bases from V and 1 base from J; bases unmatched to any gene: 5. CDR3 sequence reads: CASSQGENSGNTIYF. CDR3 in DNA: TGTGCCAGCAGTCAGGGGGAGAATTCTGGAAACACCATATATTTT.

This clone has a handful of counts. The J gene is TRBJ1-1, the V gene TRBV27, with 7 bases that match TRBD1. From germline, CDR1 is MNHEY and CDR2 SMNVEV (reference sequence). J gave up 4 bases and V 6 bases, and 5 bases lay outside the gene matches. The CDR3 is 13 residues long. The CDR3 DNA reads as TGTGCCAGCAGGGGACAGACGAGCACTGAAGCTTTCTTT. Protein sequence: CASRGQTSTEAFF.

This sequence joins TRBV6-5 and TRBJ2-7; 9 bases line up with TRBD2. The trim removed 1 base at V and 9 bases at J, leaving 10 bases unmatched. The CDR3 totals 15 residues. Germline V gene lookup returns CDR1 MNHEY and CDR2 SVGAGI. CDR3 residues: CASSYFQRGVVVQYF. The CDR3 DNA reads as TGTGCCAGCAGTTACTTCCAGCGGGGGGTTGTGGTGCAGTACTTC.

J is TRBJ2-1 and V is TRBV6-5; possibly TRBD2 for D (6 bases). The CDR3 is made up of 16 amino acids. The V gene lost 0 bases and the J gene lost 7 bases, with 16 bases spanning the gap. Germline assignment: CDR1 MNHEY and CDR2 SVGAGI. The DNA of the CDR3 is TGTGCCAGCAGTTACTCCGGGACTCCCCCTTTGAATGAGCAGTTCTTC. The encoded protein is CASSYSGTPPLNEQFF.

This clone has just a few counts. The chain joins TRBV27 to TRBJ1-2, with 7 bases lining up with TRBD1. The CDR3 spans 15 residues. Germline CDR1 reads MNHEY; CDR2 reads SMNVEV (reference sequence). With V trimmed by 6 bases and J by 3 bases, 10 bases remained unmatched. The CDR3, as DNA: TGTGCCAGCAGCCTCCGGACAGGCGGGGACTATGGCTACACCTTC. This gives the protein CASSLRTGGDYGYTF.

This chain uses TRBV10-3 with TRBJ2-3, with D unclear. Germline V gene data show CDR1 as ENHRY and CDR2 as SYGVKD. This CDR3 has 14 amino acids. V was clipped by 4 bases and J by 3 bases, with 11 bases between them. The CDR3 DNA follows: TGTGCCATCAGTGTAGGTCGGAGTACAGATACGCAGTATTTT. Translated: CAISVGRSTDTQYF.

The chain recombines TRBV6-2 or TRBV6-3 with TRBJ1-1; D is ambiguous. This CDR3 is 18 amino acids long. Germline assignment: CDR1 MNHEY and CDR2 SVGEGT. V gave up 0 bases and J gave up 2 bases, with 19 bases separating them. The CDR3, as DNA: TGTGCCAGCAGTTACTCGAGTTCGACCCCTACGGGTAACACTGAAGCTTTCTTT. As protein: CASSYSSSTPTGNTEAFF.

The rearrangement links TRBV10-3 to TRBJ2-2; 7 bases align to TRBD2. V lost 6 bases and J lost 3; bases outside the gene matches: 10. In germline, CDR1 is ENHRY, CDR2 SYGVKD. CDR3 size: 16 residues. This chain's CDR3 is CAIRTTEGRDTGELFF. CDR3 DNA: TGTGCCATCAGGACGACAGAAGGGAGGGACACCGGGGAGCTGTTTTTT.

V and J are TRBV18 and TRBJ1-6, with D possibly TRBD1 on 6 matching bases. CDR1 KGHSH and CDR2 LQKENI come from the germline V gene. The CDR3 loop spans 13 amino acids. Between the trimmed V and J ends, which lost 5 bases and 8 bases, there was a span of 10 bases. The chain's CDR3 is CASSTGMDSPLHF. DNA of the CDR3: TGTGCCAGCTCAACAGGGATGGATTCACCCCTCCACTTT.

This clone was observed a single time. The chain combines TRBV6-5 with TRBJ1-2; 7 positions match TRBD1. The J segment lost 7 bases and the V segment lost 6 bases, leaving 11 bases of the junction unmatched. Germline-derived CDR1 and CDR2 are MNHEY and SVGAGI. The length of the CDR3 is 14 residues. CDR3: CASRLGQWNGGYTF. The CDR3 nucleotides read TGTGCCAGCAGGCTGGGACAGTGGAATGGTGGCTACACCTTC.

CDR3 coding DNA: TGTGCCAGCAGTTATTCAGCGGTAACGAACACCGGGGAGCTGTTTTTT. Its protein is CASSYSAVTNTGELFF. This sequence joins TRBV6-5 and TRBJ2-2; a weak D match, TRBD2 (5 bases). Germline CDR1 is MNHEY and CDR2 is SVGAGI. With 3 bases removed from V and 0 bases from J, the gap between germline ends came to 11 bases. The CDR3 is 16 residues long.

The rearrangement uses TRBV7-6 and TRBJ2-1, with D uncertain. This CDR3 region has 18 residues. The germline V gene encodes CDR1 SGHVS and CDR2 FNYEAQ. V shed 0 bases and J shed 0 bases, with 15 bases lying between them. The CDR3 here is CASSLALAVPSSYNEQFF. CDR3 nucleotides: TGTGCCAGCAGCTTAGCGCTTGCGGTACCTAGCTCCTACAATGAGCAGTTCTTC.

The chain couples TRBV5-4 to TRBJ2-1; 12 nucleotides agree with TRBD2. This CDR3 spans 16 amino acids. After removal of 3 bases from V and 7 bases from J, the junction contained 8 bases not matched to a gene. Looked up from germline, CDR1 is SGHNT and CDR2 is YYREEE (reference sequence). CDR3 DNA: TGTGCCAGCAGCTACTCCGGACTAGCGGGGCAAAATGAGCAGTTCTTC. This sequence encodes CASSYSGLAGQNEQFF.

The V gene is TRBV6-2 or TRBV6-3, the J gene TRBJ2-3, with unresolved D. This CDR3 has 14 amino acids. Trimming cost V 3 bases and J 0 bases, with 7 bases left between them. CDR1 and CDR2 (germline): MNHEY, SVGEGT. The CDR3 reads CASSYTTSTDTQYF. The CDR3 DNA is TGTGCCAGCAGTTATACCACTAGCACAGATACGCAGTATTTT.

The chain has TRBV7-9 and TRBJ1-4; possibly TRBD1 for D (6 bases). V was pared by 2 bases and J by 4 bases, with 17 bases between. The CDR3 has 17 amino acids. Germline V gene sequence: CDR1 SEHNR, CDR2 FQNEAQ (reference sequence). The CDR3 region is CASSLLASGAHNEKLFF. CDR3 sequence (DNA): TGTGCCAGCAGCTTATTGGCATCAGGGGCGCATAATGAAAAACTGTTTTTT.

A single count supports this clone. The chain is built from TRBV19 and TRBJ1-3; maybe TRBD1 (5 bases). CDR1 is LNHDA and CDR2 is SQIVND in the germline V gene (reference sequence). The CDR3 has 16 residues. Trimming pared 3 bases from V and 0 bases from J, leaving 12 bases between. The CDR3 DNA is TGTGCCAGTAGTATTAGGGGCACGAGCTCTGGAAACACCATATATTTT. Amino acids: CASSIRGTSSGNTIYF.

The chain combines TRBV19 with TRBJ2-2, with D perhaps TRBD1 (6 bases). V was clipped by 9 bases and J by 2 bases, with 22 bases between them. The CDR3 totals 17 residues. Germline lookup yields CDR1 LNHDA and CDR2 SQIVND (reference sequence). The CDR3 nucleotides are TGTGCCAGCCATATTAGGGGTGGGGGCCGCAACACCGGGGAGCTGTTTTTT. The encoded protein is CASHIRGGGRNTGELFF.

The chain carries TRBV7-9 and TRBJ1-6; a weak D match, TRBD1 (6 bases). The CDR3 has 14 amino acids. CDR1 and CDR2 from the germline V gene are SEHNR and FQNEAQ (reference sequence). The V and J ends lost 3 bases and 10 bases respectively, with 13 bases between them. The CDR3 bases are TGTGCCAGCAGCTTGGATCAGGGGCAATCACCCCTCCACTTT. Residues: CASSLDQGQSPLHF.

The gene calls are TRBV19 and TRBJ2-7; 7 bases fit TRBD1. The CDR3 runs to 15 residues. Germline V CDR1 and CDR2: LNHDA, SQIVND (reference sequence). V shed 5 bases, J shed 1 base, and the junction held 8 bases outside the gene matches. The CDR3 here is CASSDGQALSYEQYF. CDR3 sequence (DNA): TGTGCCAGTAGTGACGGACAGGCCCTTTCCTACGAGCAGTACTTC.

This rearrangement joins TRBV10-3 to TRBJ1-2; possibly TRBD1 for D (5 bases). This CDR3 comprises 11 residues. V was cut by 8 bases and J by 8 bases, with 12 bases left in between. Germline V gene lookup returns CDR1 ENHRY and CDR2 SYGVKD. CDR3 in DNA: TGTGCCATCTGGACATCTTCAGGCTACACCTTC. Encoded protein: CAIWTSSGYTF.

To note about this clone: A junction end diverges from the germline sequence, so it may reflect a read error. The rearrangement uses TRBV7-7 and TRBJ1-4, with 7 bases identical to TRBD1. CDR3 length equals 15 residues. Germline CDR1 SSHAT, CDR2 FNYEAQ (reference sequence). CDR3 in amino acids: CASSLADRAQRKLFF. CDR3 nucleotides: TGTGCTAGCAGCTTGGCAGACAGGGCACAGCGAAAACTGTTTTTT.

The chain links TRBV7-3 to TRBJ1-6; tentative D call: TRBD1 (6 bases). The CDR3 spans 14 residues. Germline V CDR1 and CDR2: SGHTA, FQGTGA. V shed 5 bases and J shed 7 bases, with 12 bases lying between them. As DNA, the CDR3 is TGTGCCAGCAGCGCAGGGGTCGGAAATTCACCCCTCCACTTT. Its protein is CASSAGVGNSPLHF.

The CDR3 sequence is CASRAGWNSYEQYF. The CDR3 nucleotides read TGTGCCAGCAGGGCCGGGTGGAACTCCTACGAGCAGTACTTC. The V gene is TRBV6-5, the J gene TRBJ2-7; the D is unclear. Germline V lookup: CDR1 MNHEY, CDR2 SVGAGI. This CDR3 comprises 14 residues. V gave up 6 bases and J gave up 0 bases, with 12 bases separating them.